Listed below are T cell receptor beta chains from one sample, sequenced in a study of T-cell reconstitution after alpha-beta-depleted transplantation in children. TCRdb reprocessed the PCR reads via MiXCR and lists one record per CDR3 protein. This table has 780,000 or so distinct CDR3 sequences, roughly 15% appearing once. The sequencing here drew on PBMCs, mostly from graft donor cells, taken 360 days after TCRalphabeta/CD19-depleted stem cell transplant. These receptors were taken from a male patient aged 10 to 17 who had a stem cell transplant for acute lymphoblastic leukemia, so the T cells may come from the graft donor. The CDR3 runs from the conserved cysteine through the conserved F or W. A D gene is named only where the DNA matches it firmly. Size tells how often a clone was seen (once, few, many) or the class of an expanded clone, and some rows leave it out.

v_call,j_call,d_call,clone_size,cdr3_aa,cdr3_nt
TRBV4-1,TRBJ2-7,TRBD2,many,CASSLTSGNSYEQYF,TGCGCCAGCAGTCTGACTAGCGGGAACTCCTACGAGCAGTACTTC
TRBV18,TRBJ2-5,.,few,CASSPTELETQYF,TGTGCCAGCTCACCGACGGAGTTAGAGACCCAGTACTTC
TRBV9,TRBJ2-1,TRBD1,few,CASSVGQGDYNEQFF,TGTGCCAGCAGCGTTGGACAGGGGGACTACAATGAGCAGTTCTTC
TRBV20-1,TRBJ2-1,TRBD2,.,CSARVTDGRALWNEQFF,TGCAGTGCTAGAGTCACGGACGGGAGGGCCCTCTGGAATGAGCAGTTCTTC
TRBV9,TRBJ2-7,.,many,CASSPRPLGTYEQYF,TGTGCCAGCAGCCCTAGACCCCTAGGGACCTACGAGCAGTACTTC
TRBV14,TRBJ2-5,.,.,CASRPGFQETQYF,TGTGCCAGCAGACCGGGATTTCAAGAGACCCAGTACTTC
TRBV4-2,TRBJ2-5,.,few,CASSQQSSPRTQYF,TGTGCCAGCAGCCAACAATCATCGCCAAGGACCCAGTACTTC
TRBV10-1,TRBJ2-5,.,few,CASSDPGQETQYF,TGCGCCAGCAGTGATCCGGGGCAAGAGACCCAGTACTTC
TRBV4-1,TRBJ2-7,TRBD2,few,CASSGGGRGSSYEQYF,TGCGCCAGCAGCGGCGGGGGGAGGGGAAGCTCCTACGAGCAGTACTTC
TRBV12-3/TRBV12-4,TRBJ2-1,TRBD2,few,CASSQLAGEHNEQFF,TGTGCCAGCAGCCAACTAGCGGGGGAGCACAATGAGCAGTTCTTC
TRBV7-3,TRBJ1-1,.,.,CASSQGSGNTEAFF,TGTGCCAGCTCGCAAGGGTCTGGGAACACTGAAGCTTTCTTT
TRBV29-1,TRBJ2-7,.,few,CSVEVRGPHSYEQYF,TGCAGCGTTGAAGTCAGGGGCCCCCACTCCTACGAGCAGTACTTC
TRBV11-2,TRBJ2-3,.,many,CASSRPGTHATDTQYF,TGTGCCAGCAGCCGACCCGGGACCCACGCCACAGATACGCAGTATTTT
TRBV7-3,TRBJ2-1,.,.,CASSFRGTMGSYNEQFF,TGTGCCAGCAGCTTTAGGGGGACTATGGGCTCCTACAATGAGCAGTTCTTC
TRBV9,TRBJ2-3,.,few,CASSVARGNLPDTQYF,TGTGCCAGCAGCGTAGCACGGGGTAACCTCCCAGATACGCAGTATTTT
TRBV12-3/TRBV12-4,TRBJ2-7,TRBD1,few,CASSSVGGDRDEQYF,TGTGCCAGCAGTTCCGTGGGAGGGGACAGGGACGAGCAGTACTTC
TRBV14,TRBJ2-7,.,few,CASSRGQINYEQYF,TGTGCCAGCAGCCGGGGGCAGATTAACTACGAGCAGTACTTC
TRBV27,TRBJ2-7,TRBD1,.,CASTLQGQGGEQYF,TGTGCCAGCACCCTGCAGGGACAGGGTGGCGAGCAGTACTTC
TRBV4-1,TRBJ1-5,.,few,CASSQIRTYQPQHF,TGCGCCAGCAGCCAAATCAGGACTTATCAGCCCCAGCATTTT
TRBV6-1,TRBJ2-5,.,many,CASTKGIQETQYF,TGTGCCAGCACGAAAGGGATACAAGAGACCCAGTACTTC
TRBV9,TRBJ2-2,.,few,CASTVGRLLPNTGELFF,TGTGCCAGCACCGTAGGGCGACTACTCCCGAACACCGGGGAGCTGTTTTTT
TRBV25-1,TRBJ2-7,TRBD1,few,CASNAPGQVSYEQYF,TGTGCCAGCAATGCCCCTGGACAGGTTTCCTACGAGCAGTACTTC
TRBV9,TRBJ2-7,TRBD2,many,CASSVQREPVYEQYF,TGTGCCAGCAGCGTTCAGCGGGAGCCGGTCTACGAGCAGTACTTC
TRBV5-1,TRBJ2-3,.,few,CASSLRQGGDTQYF,TGCGCCAGCAGCTTAAGGCAGGGCGGAGATACGCAGTATTTT
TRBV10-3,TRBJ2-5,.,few,CAISESAWYQETQYF,TGTGCCATCAGTGAGTCGGCTTGGTACCAAGAGACCCAGTACTTC
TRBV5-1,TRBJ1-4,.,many,CASSPEAGNEKLFF,TGCGCCAGCAGCCCGGAGGCAGGGAATGAAAAACTGTTTTTT
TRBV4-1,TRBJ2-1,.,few,CASSQVLAGSSYNEQFF,TGCGCCAGCAGCCAAGTTCTGGCCGGAAGCTCCTACAATGAGCAGTTCTTC
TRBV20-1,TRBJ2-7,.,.,CSARVNSVYEQYF,TGCAGTGCTAGAGTTAATTCAGTCTACGAGCAGTACTTC
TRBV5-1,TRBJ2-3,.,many,CASSGDTDTQYF,TGTGCCAGCAGTGGAGACACAGATACGCAGTATTTT
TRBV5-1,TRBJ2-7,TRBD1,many,CASSRTGVIYEQYF,TGCGCCAGCAGCCGGACAGGGGTGATCTACGAGCAGTACTTC
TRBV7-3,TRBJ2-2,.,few,CASRTASNTGELFF,TGTGCCAGCAGAACGGCCTCGAACACCGGGGAGCTGTTTTTT
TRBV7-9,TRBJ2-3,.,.,CTGDRTDTQYF,TGTACGGGGGACCGCACAGATACGCAGTATTTT
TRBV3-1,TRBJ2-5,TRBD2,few,CASSRMTSGSDQYF,TGTGCCAGCAGCCGAATGACTAGCGGGAGTGACCAGTACTTC
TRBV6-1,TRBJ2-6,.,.,CASSDPGANVLTF,TGTGCCAGCTCAGACCCCGGGGCCAACGTCCTGACTTTC
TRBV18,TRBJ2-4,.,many,CASSPGQGGLNIQYF,TGTGCCAGCTCCCCAGGACAGGGAGGGTTGAACATTCAGTACTTC
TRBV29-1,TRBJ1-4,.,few,CSASRGGEKLFF,TGCAGCGCTTCACGAGGAGGTGAAAAACTGTTTTTT
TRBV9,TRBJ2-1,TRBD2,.,CASSVLAGFSYNEQFF,TGTGCCAGCAGCGTGTTAGCGGGCTTCTCCTACAATGAGCAGTTCTTC
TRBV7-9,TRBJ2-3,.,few,CASWLDGRPRGDTQYF,TGTGCCAGCTGGCTCGATGGGCGGCCGCGAGGAGATACGCAGTATTTT
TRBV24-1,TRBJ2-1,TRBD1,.,CATSDWIGQGPYNEQFF,TGTGCCACCAGTGATTGGATCGGACAGGGCCCCTACAATGAGCAGTTCTTC
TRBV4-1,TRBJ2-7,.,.,CASSQAYVSGSNYEQYF,TGCGCCAGCAGCCAAGCATACGTTTCAGGGTCTAACTACGAGCAGTACTTC
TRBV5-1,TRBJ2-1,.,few,CASSLAARGPSYNEQFF,TGCGCCAGCAGCTTGGCCGCGCGCGGGCCCTCCTACAATGAGCAGTTCTTC
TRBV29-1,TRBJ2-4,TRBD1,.,CSVLTGLAKNIQYF,TGCAGCGTCCTGACAGGGCTAGCCAAAAACATTCAGTACTTC
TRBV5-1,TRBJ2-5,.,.,CASAQNPETQYF,TGCGCCAGCGCCCAGAACCCGGAGACCCAGTACTTC
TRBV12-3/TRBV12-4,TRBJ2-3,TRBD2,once,CASSQGLAGAPPDTQYF,TGTGCCAGCAGTCAAGGACTAGCGGGGGCCCCCCCAGATACGCAGTATTTT
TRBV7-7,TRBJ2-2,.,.,CASSASSPNTGELFF,TGTGCCAGCAGCGCCTCTAGCCCGAACACCGGGGAGCTGTTTTTT
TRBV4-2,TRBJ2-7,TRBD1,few,CASSQDVNRGLTGEQYF,TGTGCCAGCAGCCAAGATGTCAACAGGGGGTTAACGGGAGAGCAGTACTTC
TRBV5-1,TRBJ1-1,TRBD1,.,CASTFQGQAWNTEAFF,TGCGCCAGCACGTTCCAGGGACAGGCATGGAACACTGAAGCTTTCTTT
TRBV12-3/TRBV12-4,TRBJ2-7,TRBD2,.,CASSPRVAGAFEQYF,TGTGCCAGCAGTCCTAGGGTAGCGGGAGCCTTCGAGCAGTACTTC
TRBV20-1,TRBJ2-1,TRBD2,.,CSPRPVAGVHNEQFF,TGCAGTCCCAGGCCTGTAGCGGGAGTCCACAATGAGCAGTTCTTC
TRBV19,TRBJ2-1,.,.,CASSMPGAMNEQFF,TGTGCCAGTAGTATGCCGGGAGCGATGAATGAGCAGTTCTTC
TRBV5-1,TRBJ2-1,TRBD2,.,CASSFTGTSANEQFF,TGCGCCAGCAGCTTCACCGGGACTAGCGCCAATGAGCAGTTCTTC
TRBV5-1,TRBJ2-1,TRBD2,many,CASSGTSGSLYNEQFF,TGCGCCAGCAGCGGTACTAGCGGGAGTCTGTACAATGAGCAGTTCTTC
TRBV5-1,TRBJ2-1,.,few,CASSLDSVGEQFF,TGCGCCAGCAGCTTGGACTCGGTAGGGGAGCAGTTCTTC